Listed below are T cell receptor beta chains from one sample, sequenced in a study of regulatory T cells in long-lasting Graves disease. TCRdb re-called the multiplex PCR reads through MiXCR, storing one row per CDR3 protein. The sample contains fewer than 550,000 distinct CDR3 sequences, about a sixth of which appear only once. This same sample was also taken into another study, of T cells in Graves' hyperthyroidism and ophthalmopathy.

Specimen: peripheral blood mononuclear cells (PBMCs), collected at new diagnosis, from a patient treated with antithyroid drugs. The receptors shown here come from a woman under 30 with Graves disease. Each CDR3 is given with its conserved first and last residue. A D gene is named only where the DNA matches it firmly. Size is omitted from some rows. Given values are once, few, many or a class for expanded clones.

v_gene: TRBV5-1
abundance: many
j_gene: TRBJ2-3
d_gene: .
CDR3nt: TGCGCCAGCAGCTTGGTTGGGGAACGCACAGATACGCAGTATTTT
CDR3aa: CASSLVGERTDTQYF

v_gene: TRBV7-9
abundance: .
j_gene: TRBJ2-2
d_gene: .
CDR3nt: TGTGCCAGCAGCTTAGGGACCTTCAGTGGGGGACACCTATTAAACACCGGGGAGCTGTTTTTT
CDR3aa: CASSLGTFSGGHLLNTGELFF

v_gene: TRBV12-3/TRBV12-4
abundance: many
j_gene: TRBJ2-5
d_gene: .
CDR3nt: TGTGCCAGCAGTTTCAGAGTAGAGACCCAGTACTTC
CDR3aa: CASSFRVETQYF

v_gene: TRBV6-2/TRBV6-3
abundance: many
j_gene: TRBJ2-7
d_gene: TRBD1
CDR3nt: TGTGCCAGCAGTTACGCCGAAATAAAACAGGGGGCCCACTCTTATTTCTACGAGCAGTACTTC
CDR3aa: CASSYAEIKQGAHSYFYEQYF

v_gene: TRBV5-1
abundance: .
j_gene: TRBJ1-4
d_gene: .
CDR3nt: TGCGCCAGCAGCTTGGAAAGTTCTAATGAAAAACTGTTTTTT
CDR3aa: CASSLESSNEKLFF

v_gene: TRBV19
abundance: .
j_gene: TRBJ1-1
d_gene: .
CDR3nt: TGTGCCAGTAGTCCCTTACGACGGGAGAACACTGAAGCTTTCTTT
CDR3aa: CASSPLRRENTEAFF

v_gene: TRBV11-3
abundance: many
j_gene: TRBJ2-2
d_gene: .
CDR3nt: TGTGCCAGCAGCTTAGGTTTGGCGGGGGAGCTGTTTTTT
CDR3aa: CASSLGLAGELFF

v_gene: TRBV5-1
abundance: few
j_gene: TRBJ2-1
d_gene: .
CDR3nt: TGCGCCAGCAGCTTCCTTAGCGGACCCAATGAGCAGTTCTTC
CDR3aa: CASSFLSGPNEQFF

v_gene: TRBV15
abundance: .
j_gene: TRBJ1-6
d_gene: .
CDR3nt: TGTGCCACCAGCAGACCGGCAGGGAGAGGGAATTCACCCCTCCACTTT
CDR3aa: CATSRPAGRGNSPLHF

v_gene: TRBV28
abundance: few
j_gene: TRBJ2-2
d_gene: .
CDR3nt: TGTGCCAGCAGTTGGCGGGAAAACACCGGGGAGCTGTTTTTT
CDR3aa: CASSWRENTGELFF

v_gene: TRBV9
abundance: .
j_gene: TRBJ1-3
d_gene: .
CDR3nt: TGTGCCAGCAGCGTAGATTGGCCTGTCTCTGGAAACACCATATATTTT
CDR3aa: CASSVDWPVSGNTIYF

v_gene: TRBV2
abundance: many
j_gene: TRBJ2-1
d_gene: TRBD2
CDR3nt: TGTGCCAGCAGCAAGTTTCCTAGCGGGAGCTACAATGAGCAGTTCTTC
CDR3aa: CASSKFPSGSYNEQFF

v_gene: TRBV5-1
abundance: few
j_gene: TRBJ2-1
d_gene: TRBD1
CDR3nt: TGCGCCAGCAGCTTGGATCTCGGGACAGGGACCTCCTACAATGAGCAGTTCTTC
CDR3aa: CASSLDLGTGTSYNEQFF

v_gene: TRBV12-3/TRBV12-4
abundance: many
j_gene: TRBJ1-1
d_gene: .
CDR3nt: TGTGCCAGCAGTCCCAGGGAGGGGAAGGCGAACACTGAAGCTTTCTTT
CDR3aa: CASSPREGKANTEAFF

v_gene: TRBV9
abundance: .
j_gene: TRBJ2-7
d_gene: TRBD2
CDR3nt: TGTGCCAGCAGTCCCGGGACTAGCGGGACCCCCTACGAGCAGTACTTC
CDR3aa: CASSPGTSGTPYEQYF

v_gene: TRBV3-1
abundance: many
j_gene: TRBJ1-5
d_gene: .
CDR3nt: TGTGCCAGCAGCCAAGGCAGTACCTTTAACAATCAGCCCCAGCATTTT
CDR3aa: CASSQGSTFNNQPQHF

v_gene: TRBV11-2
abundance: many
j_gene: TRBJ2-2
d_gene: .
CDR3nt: TGTGCCAGCAGCTCCTGGGGCAGACCCGACGGGGAGCTGTTTTTT
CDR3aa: CASSSWGRPDGELFF

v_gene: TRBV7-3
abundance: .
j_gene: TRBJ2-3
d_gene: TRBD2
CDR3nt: TGTGCCCGACTTAGCGGGCCGGGCCTCCACACAGATACGCAGTATTTT
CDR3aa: CARLSGPGLHTDTQYF

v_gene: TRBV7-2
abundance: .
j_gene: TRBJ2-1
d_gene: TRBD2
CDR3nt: TGTGCCAGCAGAAGACTAGCGGGAGCAGATGTGCAGTTCTTC
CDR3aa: CASRRLAGADVQFF

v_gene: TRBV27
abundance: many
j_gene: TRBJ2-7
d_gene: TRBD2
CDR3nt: TGTGCCAGCAGTTTATTCCAATCTAGCGGTGAGCAGTACTTC
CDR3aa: CASSLFQSSGEQYF

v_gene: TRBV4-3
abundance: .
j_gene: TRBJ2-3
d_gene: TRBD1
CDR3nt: TGCGCCAGCAGCCAGGGACAGGGGGCTTTAGATACGCAGTATTTT
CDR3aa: CASSQGQGALDTQYF

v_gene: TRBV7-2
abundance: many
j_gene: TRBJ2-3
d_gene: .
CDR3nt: TGTGCCAGCAGCATAATAGCCGAGGGGGATACGCAGTATTTT
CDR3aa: CASSIIAEGDTQYF

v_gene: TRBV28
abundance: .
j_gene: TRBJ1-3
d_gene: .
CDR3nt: TGTGCCAGCATAGAGGCCTCTGGAAACACCATATATTTT
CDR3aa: CASIEASGNTIYF

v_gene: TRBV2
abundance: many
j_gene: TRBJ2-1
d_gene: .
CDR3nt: TGTGCCAGCAGTACCGCGACCCTGTCCTACAATGAGCAGTTCTTC
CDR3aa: CASSTATLSYNEQFF

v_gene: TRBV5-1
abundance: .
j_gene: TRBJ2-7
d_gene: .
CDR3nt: TGCGCCAGCAGCCAGGTTGTTAACTCCTACGAGCAGTACTTC
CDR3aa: CASSQVVNSYEQYF

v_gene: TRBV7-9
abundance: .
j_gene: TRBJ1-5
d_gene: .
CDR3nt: TGTGCCAGCAGCCAGGGACCGAGTTTCAATCAGCCCCAGCATTTT
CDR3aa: CASSQGPSFNQPQHF

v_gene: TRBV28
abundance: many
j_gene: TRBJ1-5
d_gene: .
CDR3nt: TGTGCCAGCAGTCGGGACGGGATCGGGGATCAGCCCCAGCATTTT
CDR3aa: CASSRDGIGDQPQHF

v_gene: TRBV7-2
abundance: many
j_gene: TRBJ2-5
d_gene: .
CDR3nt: TGTGCCAGCAGCCAGAGCGGGCTATTAGAGACCCAGTACTTC
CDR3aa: CASSQSGLLETQYF

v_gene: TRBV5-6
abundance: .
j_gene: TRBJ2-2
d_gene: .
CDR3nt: TGTGCCAGCAGCTATAGCAGGGTTCGGAGCACCGGGGAGCTGTTTTTT
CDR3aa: CASSYSRVRSTGELFF

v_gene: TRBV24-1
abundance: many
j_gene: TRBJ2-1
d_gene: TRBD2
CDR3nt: TGTGCCACCAGTGATTCAGGGGGGACTAGCGGTTACAATGAGCAGTTCTTC
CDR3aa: CATSDSGGTSGYNEQFF

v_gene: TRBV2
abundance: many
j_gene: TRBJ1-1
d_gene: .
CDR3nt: TGTGCCAGCAGTGGGGACAAGAACACTGAAGCTTTCTTT
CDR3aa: CASSGDKNTEAFF

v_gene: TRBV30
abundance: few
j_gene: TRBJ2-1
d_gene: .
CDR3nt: TGTGCCTGGAGGGGGGTCGGGCCTCCGAGCTCCTACAATGAGCAGTTCTTC
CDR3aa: CAWRGVGPPSSYNEQFF

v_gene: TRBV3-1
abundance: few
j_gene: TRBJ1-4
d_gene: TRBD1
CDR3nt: TGTGCCAGCAGCCAACAGGGGGCAAATGAAAAACTGTTTTTT
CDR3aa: CASSQQGANEKLFF

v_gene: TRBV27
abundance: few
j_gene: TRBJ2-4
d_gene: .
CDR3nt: TGTGCCAGCAGCAAGAACAGGGAGGAAAACATTCAGTACTTC
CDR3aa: CASSKNREENIQYF

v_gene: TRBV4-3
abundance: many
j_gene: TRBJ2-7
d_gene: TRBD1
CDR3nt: TGCGCCAGCAGCCCAGGGACAGGGGGCGCCTACGAGCAGTACTTC
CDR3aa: CASSPGTGGAYEQYF

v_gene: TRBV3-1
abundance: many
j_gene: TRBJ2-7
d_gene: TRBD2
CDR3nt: TGTGCCAGCTACCCCTCGGGACTAGGCCGCGGGGGCGAGCAGTACTTC
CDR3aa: CASYPSGLGRGGEQYF

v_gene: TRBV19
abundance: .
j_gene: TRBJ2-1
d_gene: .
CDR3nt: TGTGCCAGTAGTACGAATCATGGGAGATACAATGAGCAGTTCTTC
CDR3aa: CASSTNHGRYNEQFF

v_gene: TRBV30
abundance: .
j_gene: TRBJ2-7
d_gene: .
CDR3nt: TGTGCCTGGAGTGTAATAGGGGCTGGGGGCGAGCAGTACTTC
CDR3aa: CAWSVIGAGGEQYF

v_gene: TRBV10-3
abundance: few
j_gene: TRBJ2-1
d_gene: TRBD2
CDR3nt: TGTGCCATCAGAACGGGACTAGCGGGAGGGCCAATCCCAAATGAGCAGTTCTTC
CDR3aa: CAIRTGLAGGPIPNEQFF

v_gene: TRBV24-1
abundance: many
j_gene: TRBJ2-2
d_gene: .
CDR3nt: TGTGCCACCAGTGATATGTCACCTGGACTGGAGAACACCGGGGAGCTGTTTTTT
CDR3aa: CATSDMSPGLENTGELFF

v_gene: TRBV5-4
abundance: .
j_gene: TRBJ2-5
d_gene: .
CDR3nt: TGTGCCAGCAGAACAGGGTTACACCAAGAGACCCAGTACTTC
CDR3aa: CASRTGLHQETQYF

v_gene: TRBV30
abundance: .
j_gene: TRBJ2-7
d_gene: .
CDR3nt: TGTGCCGGGGACATTGAGGAGACAGGCGGCTACGAGCAGTACTTC
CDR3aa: CAGDIEETGGYEQYF

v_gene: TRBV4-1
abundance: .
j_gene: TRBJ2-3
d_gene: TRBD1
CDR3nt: TGCGCCAGCAGCCAAGAGCTAGGACCAGGACAGGGGGCGTCAGATACGCAGTATTTT
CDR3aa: CASSQELGPGQGASDTQYF

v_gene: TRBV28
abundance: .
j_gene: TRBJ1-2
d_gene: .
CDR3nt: TGTGCCAGCAGTTTCGCAGACGACTATGGCTACACCTTC
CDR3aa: CASSFADDYGYTF

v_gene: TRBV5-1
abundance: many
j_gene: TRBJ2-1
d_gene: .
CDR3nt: TGCGCCAGCAGCCCCTCCTTCTCGTCGATTAAGCAGTTCTTC
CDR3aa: CASSPSFSSIKQFF

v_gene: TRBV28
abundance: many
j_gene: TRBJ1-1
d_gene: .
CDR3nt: TGTGCCAGCAGTTCCCTTAGTTACAGGTCCAGCACTGAAGCTTTCTTT
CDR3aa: CASSSLSYRSSTEAFF